The present TCR beta chain was sequenced within a study of T cells after yellow fever vaccination. This clonotype was observed many times. TCRdb passed the 5' RACE reads through MiXCR, listing each CDR3 protein once. This table has 300,000 to 400,000 distinct CDR3 sequences, 3% to 4.5% appearing once. The sample in question was PBMCs, obtained 5 days after the yellow fever booster vaccination. The TCR sequence derives from a man younger than 35 who received the YFV17D yellow fever vaccine.

The CDR3 DNA follows: TGTGCCAGCAGCTTGGCCCGGAACACTGAAGCTTTCTTT. This sequence encodes CASSLARNTEAFF. The V call is TRBV5-6, the J call TRBJ1-1; D uncertain. The germline gives CDR1 SGHDT, CDR2 YYEEEE. Trimming took 0 bases from V and 1 from J, leaving 4 bases between them. CDR3 size: 13 residues.